Listed here are 28 T cell receptor beta chains from one sample, sequenced in a study of T cell repertoires in cytomegalovirus infection. TCRdb redid the calling of the reads with MiXCR, one entry per CDR3 protein. The repertoire includes more than 650,000 distinct CDR3 sequences, under 40% of them detected once, and under 3% sits in the top ten. The sequenced sample was PBMCs. The receptor source for this set is a human donor in good health (CMV status not recorded). Some clones in this sample may be carry-over from other donors' samples.

This clonotype was observed a single time. This may be a read error, as it is one base from a much larger clone. CDR3 sequence reads: CASSYSIVLGVSTDTKYF. In DNA, the CDR3 is TGTGCCAGCAGTTACTCGATTGTCTTAGGAGTTAGCACAGATACGAAGTATTTT. V is TRBV6-6 and J is TRBJ2-3; D unclear. CDR1 is MNHNY and CDR2 is SVGAGI in the germline V gene (reference sequence). The CDR3 is made up of 18 amino acids.

This clonotype was picked up a small number of times. The chain is built from TRBV7-9 and TRBJ2-1; possibly TRBD2 for D (6 bases). The CDR3 extends over 14 amino acids. The germline V gene has CDR1 SEHNR and CDR2 FQNEAQ (reference sequence). Trimming took 9 bases from V and 3 from J, leaving 15 bases between them. The CDR3 loop reads CASLAGLDYNEQFF. CDR3 sequence (DNA): TGTGCCAGTCTCGCGGGACTCGACTACAATGAGCAGTTCTTC.

In its sample, this clonotype was seen once. The V gene is TRBV28, the J gene TRBJ1-2, with D possibly matching TRBD1 (6 bases). The CDR3 contains 13 residues. Germline CDR1 reads MDHEN; CDR2 reads SYDVKM. V dropped 7 bases and J dropped 10 bases, with 19 bases sitting between them. The CDR3 bases are TGTGCCAGCAACATCGGGGGCCGTGAAGTCTACACCTTC. Encoded protein: CASNIGGREVYTF.

This clonotype was observed once. The genes are TRBV20-1 and TRBJ2-1; 7 bases match TRBD2. The germline V gene has CDR1 DFQATT and CDR2 SNEGSKA (reference sequence). The CDR3 is 15 amino acids. The V gene end was trimmed by 6 bases and the J gene end by 5 bases; junction bases not matched to a gene: 13. The chain's CDR3 is CSASPAGEVDNEQFF. The CDR3 DNA reads as TGCAGTGCCAGCCCGGCGGGGGAAGTAGACAATGAGCAGTTCTTC.

The chain is built from TRBV6-1 and TRBJ2-7; 10 bases map to TRBD1. CDR1 is MNHNS, CDR2 SASEGT, per germline. There are 14 residues in the CDR3. V shed 5 bases, J shed 5 bases, and the junction held 6 bases outside the gene matches. The CDR3 sequence is CASSYRQGANEQYF. For the CDR3, the DNA is TGTGCCAGCAGTTATAGACAGGGGGCCAACGAGCAGTACTTC.

This chain links TRBV12-3 or TRBV12-4 with TRBJ2-2; 8 bases align to TRBD2. The CDR3 consists of 18 residues. The J segment lost 4 bases and the V segment lost 1 base, leaving 11 bases of the junction unmatched. CDR3 in amino acids: CASSLGPGGGVSTGELFF. For the CDR3, the DNA is TGTGCCAGCAGTTTAGGGCCCGGGGGGGGAGTGTCCACCGGGGAGCTGTTTTTT.

V and J are TRBV2 and TRBJ2-3, with D unclear. This CDR3 is built from 15 residues. The V and J ends lost 3 bases and 0 bases respectively, with 10 bases between them. Germline loops: CDR1 SNHLY, CDR2 FYNNEI. The CDR3, as DNA: TGTGCCAGCAGTGACTCTAGAACTAGCACAGATACGCAGTATTTT. Amino acid sequence: CASSDSRTSTDTQYF.

As concerns this clonotype: Because the CDR3 is missing its conserved closing phenylalanine or tryptophan, this is likely a read error. DNA of the CDR3: TGTGCCAGCAGCTTTCTAACACCTGGGCAGCTCCTCGCCGGCTACACCTTA. Translation gives CASSFLTPGQLLAGYTL. The rearrangement links TRBV7-8 to TRBJ1-2, with D hard to call. Germline V lookup: CDR1 SGHVS, CDR2 FQNEAQ. V was cut by 3 bases and J by 8 bases, with 25 bases left in between. This CDR3 comprises 17 residues.

This clonotype was counted only a few times. The rearrangement links TRBV12-3 or TRBV12-4 to TRBJ1-5; tentatively, D is TRBD1 (6 bases). This CDR3 has 17 amino acids. Trimming removed 3 bases at V and 6 bases at J, with 21 bases between. Here the CDR3 reads CASSFSLGGARSQPQHF. CDR3 in DNA: TGTGCCAGCAGTTTTAGTCTAGGGGGGGCGCGCAGTCAGCCCCAGCATTTT.

The chain employs TRBV19 and TRBJ1-1; D possibly corresponds to TRBD1 (6 bases). V gave up 3 bases and J gave up 0 bases, with 17 bases separating them. This CDR3 region has 17 residues. The germline CDR1 and CDR2 sequences are LNHDA and SQIVND (reference sequence). Written as DNA, the CDR3 is TGTGCCAGTAGTATGATCATCAAGGGGGGATTGAACACTGAAGCTTTCTTT. Amino acids: CASSMIIKGGLNTEAFF. Full variable domain (outside the CDR3, taken from reference TRBV19 and TRBJ1-1): DGGITQSPKYLFRKEGQNVTLSCEQNLNHDAMYWYRQDPGQGLRLIYYSQIVNDFQKGDIAEGYSVSREKKESFPLTVTSAQKNPTAFYLCASSMIIKGGLNTEAFFGQGTRLTVV.

This clonotype was seen many times. This chain connects TRBV7-6 to TRBJ1-5, with D possibly TRBD1 on 5 matching bases. The V and J ends lost 4 bases and 11 bases respectively, with 15 bases between them. This CDR3 region has 13 residues. Germline-derived CDR1 and CDR2 are SGHVS and FNYEAQ. CDR3 sequence (DNA): TGTGCCAGCAGCTGGTCTGGGGACGGGACCCAGCATTTT. The encoded protein is CASSWSGDGTQHF.

V and J are TRBV12-3 or TRBV12-4 and TRBJ2-2; maybe TRBD1 (5 bases). The CDR3 sequence is 16 residues long. The ends were cut back, 2 bases at V and 2 bases at J, with 12 bases in the middle. The CDR3 DNA reads TGTGCCAGCAGTTTAAGGAGACAGTCAAACACCGGGGAGCTGTTTTTT. Translating it yields CASSLRRQSNTGELFF.

V usage is TRBV27 and J usage is TRBJ2-1, with D possibly being TRBD1 or TRBD2 (8 bases each). The CDR3 length is 18 residues. Germline loops: CDR1 MNHEY, CDR2 SMNVEV (reference sequence). Trimming stripped 4 bases from V and 0 bases from J, with 19 bases between. The CDR3 spells CASSSQGAGGVSYNEQFF. The CDR3 DNA reads as TGTGCCAGCAGTTCCCAGGGGGCGGGAGGTGTCTCCTACAATGAGCAGTTCTTC.

This clonotype was recorded many times. The chain uses TRBV7-6 and TRBJ2-7, with TRBD2 as a possible D gene (6 bases). Germline loops: CDR1 SGHVS, CDR2 FNYEAQ. The V end was cut by 4 bases, the J end by 5 bases, with 18 bases between. The CDR3 loop spans 15 amino acids. Here the CDR3 reads CASSSTTGTGDEQYF. CDR3 nucleotide sequence: TGTGCCAGCAGCTCAACCACCGGGACTGGGGACGAGCAGTACTTC. Based on the CDR3 plus reference TRBV7-6 and TRBJ2-7, the full variable domain is GAGVSQSPRYKVTKRGQDVALRCDPISGHVSLYWYRQALGQGPEFLTYFNYEAQQDKSGLPNDRFSAERPEGSISTLTIQRTEQRDSAMYRCASSSTTGTGDEQYFGPGTRLTVT.

This chain joins TRBV7-2 and TRBJ1-1, with a possible D match to TRBD1 (5 bases). This CDR3 region has 16 residues. Per germline, CDR1 SGHTA and CDR2 FQGNSA. V was shortened by 6 bases and J by 0 bases, with 17 bases between the two germline ends. The CDR3 region is CASSYSPGRLNTEAFF. In DNA, the CDR3 is TGTGCCAGCAGTTATAGCCCGGGACGGCTGAACACTGAAGCTTTCTTT.

This chain joins TRBV7-9 and TRBJ2-1, with D possibly being TRBD2 (5 bases). Deletions cut 8 bases from V and 3 bases from J, with 20 bases between. Germline V gene data show CDR1 as SEHNR and CDR2 as FQNEAQ (reference sequence). The CDR3 loop spans 16 amino acids. The CDR3 DNA follows: TGTGCCAGCCGGCCCCTGTGGGAGCGGCGCTACAATGAGCAGTTCTTC. Encoded protein: CASRPLWERRYNEQFF.

A word on this clonotype: A read error may produce the germline difference seen at one junction end. This rearrangement joins TRBV25-1 to TRBJ1-3; D gene unclear. The CDR3 runs 12 residues. Germline V lookup: CDR1 MGHDK, CDR2 SYGVNS. CDR3 sequence: CASSMGGHTIYF. The CDR3 DNA follows: TGTGCCAGCAGCATGGGTGGACACACCATATATTTT.

At least ten counts were recorded for this clonotype. This chain links TRBV20-1 with TRBJ2-3; no firm D call. The V and J ends lost 0 bases and 6 bases respectively, with 16 bases between them. CDR3 length equals 15 residues. Germline CDR1 and CDR2: DFQATT and SNEGSKA (reference sequence). The CDR3 DNA reads TGCAGTGCTAGAGATGCAAAGCCCGCTTCTGATACGCAGTATTTT. This gives the protein CSARDAKPASDTQYF.

The J gene is TRBJ2-7, the V gene TRBV3-1; D gene uncertain. Germline V gene data show CDR1 as LGHDT and CDR2 as YNNKEL (reference sequence). CDR3 size: 15 residues. Deletions cut 0 bases from V and 5 bases from J, with 14 bases between. The CDR3 here is CASSQDLTGGDEQYF. The CDR3 DNA reads as TGTGCCAGCAGCCAAGATCTAACGGGTGGCGACGAGCAGTACTTC.

This clonotype turned up a few times. J is TRBJ2-2 and V is TRBV19; D possibly corresponds to TRBD1 (7 bases). The CDR3 runs to 14 residues. Trimming took 6 bases from V and 3 from J, leaving 11 bases between them. The germline V gene encodes CDR1 LNHDA and CDR2 SQIVND (reference sequence). The CDR3, as DNA: TGTGCCAGTAGATCAGGGGGGTACACCGGGGAGCTGTTTTTT. This encodes CASRSGGYTGELFF.

This chain links TRBV10-3 with TRBJ2-5, with 12 bases matching TRBD2. V lost 5 bases and J lost 5; bases outside the gene matches: 6. Germline values: CDR1 ENHRY, CDR2 SYGVKD. CDR3 length: 15 residues. CDR3 residues: CAISSTSGGLETQYF. CDR3 DNA: TGTGCCATCAGTTCGACTAGCGGGGGATTGGAGACCCAGTACTTC.

This clonotype was detected a few times. This rearrangement joins TRBV12-3 or TRBV12-4 to TRBJ1-3; no clear D gene. Trimming stripped 6 bases from V and 0 bases from J, with 9 bases between. The CDR3 has 14 amino acids. CDR3 in amino acids: CASSVDSSGNTIYF. Written as DNA, the CDR3 is TGTGCCAGCAGCGTGGACTCCTCTGGAAACACCATATATTTT.

The rearrangement joins TRBV12-3 or TRBV12-4 to TRBJ1-2; D is unresolved. Trimming shortened V by 2 bases and J by 0 bases, and 10 bases separated the two germline ends. CDR3 length: 15 amino acids. The CDR3 here is CASSLRTATNYGYTF. CDR3 bases: TGTGCCAGCAGTTTACGGACGGCCACTAACTATGGCTACACCTTC.

V and J are TRBV7-9 and TRBJ1-2, with D unclear. The CDR3 runs 14 residues. V gave up 1 base and J gave up 2 bases, with 8 bases separating them. CDR1 and CDR2 (germline): SEHNR, FQNEAQ (reference sequence). The CDR3 sequence is CASSLDTQNYGYTF. The DNA for the CDR3 is TGTGCCAGCAGCTTAGATACACAGAACTATGGCTACACCTTC.

This clonotype was observed a handful of times. This sequence joins TRBV7-9 and TRBJ2-3; TRBD1 is a possible D gene (5 bases). The germline gives CDR1 SEHNR, CDR2 FQNEAQ (reference sequence). The CDR3 extends over 14 amino acids. V was shortened by 2 bases and J by 1 base, with 7 bases between the two germline ends. Here the CDR3 reads CASSLQQGTDTQYF. CDR3 coding DNA: TGTGCCAGCAGCTTACAACAGGGCACAGATACGCAGTATTTT.

This chain joins TRBV7-2 and TRBJ2-5; TRBD1 might be the D (5 bases). V was clipped by 5 bases and J by 3 bases, with 10 bases between them. CDR3 size: 13 residues. Germline CDR1 reads SGHTA; CDR2 reads FQGNSA. The CDR3: CASSDSVEETQYF. For the CDR3, the DNA is TGTGCCAGCAGCGACAGTGTCGAAGAGACCCAGTACTTC.

The chain joins TRBV20-1 to TRBJ2-3; D possibly corresponds to TRBD2 (6 bases). This CDR3 has 13 residues. Trimming removed 6 bases from V and 10 bases from J, with 20 bases in between. Germline loops: CDR1 DFQATT, CDR2 SNEGSKA (reference sequence). CDR3 loop: CSARREVSKPQYF. The CDR3 DNA is TGCAGTGCCCGGCGGGAAGTCAGTAAGCCGCAGTATTTT.

This clonotype has ten or more counts. The chain recombines TRBV28 with TRBJ2-7, with D hard to call. The CDR3 has 11 residues. V lost 6 bases to trimming and J lost 2 bases, with 5 bases between them. The V gene's germline CDR1 is MDHEN and CDR2 SYDVKM. The CDR3 DNA reads TGTGCCAGCAGCTTAACCTACGAGCAGTACTTC. Its translation: CASSLTYEQYF. The variable domain in full, completed from reference TRBV28 and TRBJ2-7, reads DVKVTQSSRYLVKRTGEKVFLECVQDMDHENMFWYRQDPGLGLRLIYFSYDVKMKEKGDIPEGYSVSREKKERFSLILESASTNQTSMYLCASSLTYEQYFGPGTRLTVT.